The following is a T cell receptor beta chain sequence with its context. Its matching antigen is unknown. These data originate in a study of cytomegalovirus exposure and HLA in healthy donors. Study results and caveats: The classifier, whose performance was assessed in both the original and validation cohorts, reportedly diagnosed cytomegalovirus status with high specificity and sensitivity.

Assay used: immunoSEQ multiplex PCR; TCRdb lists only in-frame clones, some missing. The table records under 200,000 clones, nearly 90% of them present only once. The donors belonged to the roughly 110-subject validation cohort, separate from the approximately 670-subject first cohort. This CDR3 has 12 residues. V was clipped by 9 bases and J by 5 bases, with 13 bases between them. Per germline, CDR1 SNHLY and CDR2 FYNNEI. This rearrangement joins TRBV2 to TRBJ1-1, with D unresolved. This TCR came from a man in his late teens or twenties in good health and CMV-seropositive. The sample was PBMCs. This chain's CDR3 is CASLQSNTEAFF. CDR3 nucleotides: TGTGCCAGTCTTCAAAGCAATACTGAAGCTTTCTTT.